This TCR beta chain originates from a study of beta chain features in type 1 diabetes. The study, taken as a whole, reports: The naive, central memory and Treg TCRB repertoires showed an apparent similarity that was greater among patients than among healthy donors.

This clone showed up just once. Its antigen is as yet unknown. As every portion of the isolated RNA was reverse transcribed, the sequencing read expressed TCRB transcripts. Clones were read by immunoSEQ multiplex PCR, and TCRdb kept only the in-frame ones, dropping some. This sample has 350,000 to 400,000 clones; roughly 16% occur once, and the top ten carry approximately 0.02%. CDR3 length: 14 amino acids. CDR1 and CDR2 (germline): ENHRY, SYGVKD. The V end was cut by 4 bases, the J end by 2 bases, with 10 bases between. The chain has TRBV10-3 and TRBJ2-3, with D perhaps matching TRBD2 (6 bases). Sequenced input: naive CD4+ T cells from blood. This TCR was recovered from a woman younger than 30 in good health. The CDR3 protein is CAISAGLPTDTQYF. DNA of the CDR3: TGTGCCATCAGTGCGGGACTCCCCACAGATACGCAGTATTTT.